This TCR beta chain was recorded in a study of T-cell reconstitution after alpha-beta-depleted transplantation in children. General study points: The study reportedly traced alpha-beta T cells about two months after transplant to several hundred expanded graft clones. The high TCRbeta diversity at day 60 in some patients came from surviving recipient T cells and thymic progenitors.

As to this clonotype: Its antigen is not known.

A TCRbeta library incorporating unique molecular identifiers was prepared. TCRdb re-called the PCR reads with MiXCR, one entry per CDR3 protein. The sample includes some 100,000 distinct CDR3 sequences, around a quarter of them seen just once. Trimming took 3 bases from V and 3 from J; bases not matched to a gene: 12. Germline assignment: CDR1 SGHRS and CDR2 YFSETQ. The CDR3 sequence is 18 residues long. Sample: PBMCs, taken before TCRalphabeta/CD19-depleted stem cell transplant. The TCR was taken from a boy aged 2 to 10 with acute lymphoblastic leukemia, due to receive a stem cell transplant. The chain employs TRBV5-1 and TRBJ2-5, with 12 bases identical to TRBD1. Written as DNA, the CDR3 is TGCGCCAGCAGCTCTCAACCGGGACAGGGGGCAGGAAAAGAGACCCAGTACTTC. This gives the protein CASSSQPGQGAGKETQYF. The complete variable domain, with remaining parts taken from reference TRBV5-1 and TRBJ2-5, reads KAGVTQTPRYLIKTRGQQVTLSCSPISGHRSVSWYQQTPGQGLQFLFEYFSETQRNKGNFPGRFSGRQFSNSRSEMNVSTLELGDSALYLCASSSQPGQGAGKETQYFGPGTRLLVL.